The 9 T cell receptor beta chains in this list originate from one sample, sequenced in a study of OX40 agonist ivuxolimab in advanced cancers. Clones were sequenced by immunoSEQ multiplex PCR, and TCRdb holds only the in-frame ones, with some missing. The sample comprises under 40,000 clones, around 80% of which are singletons, and roughly 19% rests with the top ten. The material was CD4+ or CD8+ T cells sorted from blood, obtained in a trial of the OX40 agonist ivuxolimab. These receptors originate from an adult with an advanced solid tumor such as melanoma, head and neck, liver or kidney cancer.

The chain carries TRBV30 and TRBJ2-1; TRBD1 might be the D (7 bases). The V and J ends lost 2 bases and 4 bases respectively, with 12 bases between them. This CDR3 comprises 14 residues. The germline CDR1 and CDR2 sequences are GTSNPN and SVGIG (reference sequence). The CDR3 protein is CAWSWQGGYNEQFF. CDR3 DNA sequence: TGTGCCTGGAGTTGGCAGGGGGGTTACAATGAGCAGTTCTTC.

The chain has TRBV6-1 and TRBJ1-6; TRBD1 matches at 9 bases. J gave up 5 bases and V 6 bases, and 5 bases lay outside the gene matches. This CDR3 is built from 15 residues. From germline, CDR1 is MNHNS and CDR2 SASEGT. Here the CDR3 DNA reads TGTGCCAGCAGCTTACAGGGGGCCAATAATTCACCCCTCCACTTT. It yields the protein CASSLQGANNSPLHF.

The gene calls are TRBV30 and TRBJ1-2, with no clear D. Germline values: CDR1 GTSNPN, CDR2 SVGIG (reference sequence). This CDR3 has 15 residues. V shed 1 base and J shed 8 bases, with 20 bases lying between them. In DNA form, the CDR3 reads TGTGCCTGGAGTGCCCCCCCGGGCGAGGATGGAGGCTACACCTTC. Its translation: CAWSAPPGEDGGYTF.

This sequence joins TRBV10-3 and TRBJ1-2, with 7 bases identical to TRBD1. This CDR3 contains 11 residues. Germline assignment: CDR1 ENHRY and CDR2 SYGVKD. Trimming took 8 bases from V and 8 from J; bases not matched to a gene: 5. The DNA for the CDR3 is TGTGCCATCCTGACAGGGCGAGGCTACACCTTC. Protein: CAILTGRGYTF.

V gene TRBV6-5 combines with J gene TRBJ1-1; D call uncertain. CDR1 MNHEY and CDR2 SVGAGI come from the germline V gene. Trimming shortened V by 2 bases and J by 6 bases, and 4 bases separated the two germline ends. The CDR3 has 11 amino acids. CDR3 residues: CASSYGAEAFF. CDR3 sequence (DNA): TGTGCCAGCAGTTACGGGGCTGAAGCTTTCTTT.

The chain recombines TRBV6-1 with TRBJ1-5; D is undetermined. The length of the CDR3 is 16 residues. V shed 4 bases and J shed 1 base, with 14 bases lying between them. Germline V gives CDR1 MNHNS, CDR2 SASEGT. CDR3 sequence (DNA): TGTGCCAGCAGTGGCCCCTTACCGGTCAGCAATCAGCCCCAGCATTTT. This encodes CASSGPLPVSNQPQHF.

There are many counts of this clone. The V and J genes are TRBV18 and TRBJ1-5; 7 bases map to TRBD1. V dropped 2 bases and J dropped 6; count of bases not matched to a gene: 4. The V gene's germline CDR1 is KGHSH and CDR2 LQKENI. This CDR3 contains 14 residues. CDR3 amino acids: CASSPEGAGQPQHF. Here the CDR3 DNA reads TGTGCCAGCTCACCAGAGGGGGCTGGTCAGCCCCAGCATTTT.

This clone has ten or more counts. The chain carries TRBV19 and TRBJ1-1, with a possible D match to TRBD1 (6 bases). Germline values: CDR1 LNHDA, CDR2 SQIVND (reference sequence). The CDR3 runs 12 residues. Trimming shortened V by 4 bases and J by 10 bases, and 13 bases separated the two germline ends. CDR3 amino acids: CASSNTGWGAFF. Written as DNA, the CDR3 is TGTGCCAGTAGTAACACAGGGTGGGGAGCTTTCTTT.

The chain has TRBV10-2 and TRBJ2-2, with D tentatively TRBD2 (6 bases). This CDR3 comprises 20 residues. The V and J ends lost 7 bases and 6 bases respectively, with 33 bases between them. Germline assignment: CDR1 WSHSY and CDR2 SAAADI. In DNA, the CDR3 is TGCGCCAGCACCCTTGGACCGACTCGACGCTACCCCTCGGGGGCCGGGGAGCTGTTTTTT. This gives the protein CASTLGPTRRYPSGAGELFF.